This T cell receptor beta chain emerged from a study of tumor and adjacent non-tumor tissue in lung cancer (dated by TCRdb to 2016 to 2018). About the study as a whole: Patients with adenocarcinoma (approximately 12), squamous cell carcinoma (2) and small cell lung cancer (1) were included in the cohort. In total, sequencing yielded 125,075,908 productive TCRbeta reads, which works out to an average of around 4.2 million reads per sample. The approximately 15 enrolled patients, of whom around 10 were men and 5 were women, were aged about 31 to 80 years and were diagnosed with TNM stage I to III disease. Using bulk TCRbeta repertoires from 15 lung cancer patients, the study set lung tumor tissue side by side with matched distant non-tumor lung tissue. For each patient, one tumor sample and one normal lung sample were taken, giving a few dozen paired specimens that underwent TCRbeta CDR3 sequencing.

The library was produced with multiplex PCR. Sequencing was carried out with an Illumina HiSeq 2500. TCRbeta libraries were built by three rounds of nested PCR using primers (Table S4), following protocols modified from ARM-PCR. Before sequencing, PCR products of 200-500 bp were excised from the gel and purified with the QIAquick gel extraction kit. Per the original workflow: Reads were cleaned using Trimmomatic, were merged into complete CDR3 sequences using FLASH, and were assigned to V(D)J germline segments using MiTCR. Clonal diversity was calculated as the inverse Simpson's index using VDJtools. In-frame sequences without a premature stop codon were defined as productive reads. TCRdb trimmed the raw reads at Q25, called clones with MiXCR and kept productive beta chains. Each record represents a unique CDR3 protein, reported with the most common genes and DNA among its rows. The V and J calls and clone size are TCRdb's, not the authors'. The table for this sample lists about 48,000 distinct CDR3 sequences; around 60% of them were counted only once. Of the sample, 30% is held by the ten largest clones.

The CDR3 adds up to 15 amino acids, both ends counted. Only CDR3 DNA remains: 45 bases, in frame from the first base. V lost 1 base and J lost 6 bases; the stretch between them is 13 bases long. The germline V gene supplies CDR1 SGHVS and CDR2 FQNEAQ. Study-wide findings and limitations: The top 100 clones made up a significantly larger cumulative share of the repertoire in normal lung than in tumor tissue. Peripheral blood was not sequenced, so blood TCRbeta repertoires were not examined in the lung cancer patients of the study. Neither the sequencing platform nor unique molecular identifiers are mentioned in the methods. Tumor tissue showed significantly higher TCR diversity (inverse Simpson) than normal lung tissue, at roughly 390 vs 170 (P = 0.0075, Mann-Whitney U test). Younger patients had significantly higher TCR diversity, and higher tumor TCR diversity was associated with shorter overall and disease-free survival. Only approximately 14 patients were included in the cohort, and the need for larger samples and more detailed clinical data was noted by the authors.

RNA was isolated from bulk, unsorted tissue, and RNA quality was assessed with a NanoDrop ND-1000 and an Agilent 2100. The normal lung samples consisted of distant non-tumor tissue collected more than 3 cm from the tumor edge. All donors had newly diagnosed lung cancer, had not received prior chemotherapy, and were admitted for thoracic surgery in China between August and November 2014. The study excluded patients who had received radiotherapy or chemotherapy before or who had another cancer at the same time. Pieces of surgical tissue measuring roughly 1-2.1 cm3 were kept in RNAlater solution and stored at -80 degrees C until use. As regards this clonotype: Its binding antigen is unknown. The CDR3 ends on some other residue instead of the conserved phenylalanine or tryptophan, so this is likely a read error.

Input material: distant non-tumor lung tissue. The chain couples TRBV7-8 to TRBJ2-1; matching of 5 bases hints at TRBD1 as the D gene. The sequence was collected from a woman in her 70s with non-small cell lung cancer. The encoded CDR3 is CASSLGLQASNEQFL. The sequenced DNA is TGTGCCAGCAGCTTAGGTCTACAGGCATCCAATGAGCAGTTCTTA.